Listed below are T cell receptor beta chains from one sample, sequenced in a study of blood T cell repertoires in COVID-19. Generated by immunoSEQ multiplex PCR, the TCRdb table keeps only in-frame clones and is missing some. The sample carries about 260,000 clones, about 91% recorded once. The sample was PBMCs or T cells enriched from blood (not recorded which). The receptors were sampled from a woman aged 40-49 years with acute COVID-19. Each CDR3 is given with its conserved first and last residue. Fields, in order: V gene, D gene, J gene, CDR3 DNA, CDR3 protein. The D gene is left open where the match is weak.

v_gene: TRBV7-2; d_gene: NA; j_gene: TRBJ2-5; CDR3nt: TGTGCCAGCAGCTTAGGAGGTTCTACGGTCGGGACCCAGTACTTC; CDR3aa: CASSLGGSTVGTQYF
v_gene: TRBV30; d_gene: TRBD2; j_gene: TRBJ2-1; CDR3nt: TGTGCCTGGAGTGTAATTGGGTGGCTAGCGGGAGGTAATAATGAGCAGTTCTTC; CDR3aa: CAWSVIGWLAGGNNEQFF
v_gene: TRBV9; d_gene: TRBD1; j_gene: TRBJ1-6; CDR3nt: TGTGCCAGCAGCGACCCGTTAGCAGGGGGCGATAATTCACCCCTCCACTTT; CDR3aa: CASSDPLAGGDNSPLHF
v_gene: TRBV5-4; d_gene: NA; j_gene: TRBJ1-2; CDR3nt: TGTGCCAGCAGCCGAGAGGGGAGGGTGGGAGGCTACACCTTC; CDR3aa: CASSREGRVGGYTF
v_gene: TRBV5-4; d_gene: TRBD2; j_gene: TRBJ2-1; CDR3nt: TGTGCCAGCAGCTTGCGACGAGCGAGCGGGAGCCCCTACAATGAGCAGTTCTTC; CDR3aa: CASSLRRASGSPYNEQFF
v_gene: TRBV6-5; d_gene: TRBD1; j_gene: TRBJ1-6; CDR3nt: TGTGCCAGCAGGCTACTAGACAGGGGGAATTCACCCCTCCACTTT; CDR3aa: CASRLLDRGNSPLHF
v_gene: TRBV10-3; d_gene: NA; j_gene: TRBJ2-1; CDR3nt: TGTGCCATCAGCCAGGGACTTCCGCTGAATGAGCAGTTCTTC; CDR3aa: CAISQGLPLNEQFF
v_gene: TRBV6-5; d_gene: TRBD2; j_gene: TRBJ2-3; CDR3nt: TGTGCCAGCAGTTACTCTCCTAGCGGGATCTCAGATACGCAGTATTTT; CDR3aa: CASSYSPSGISDTQYF
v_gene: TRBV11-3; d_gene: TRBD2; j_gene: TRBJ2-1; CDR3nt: TGTGCCAGCAGCTTAGACTGGCGGGAGGGAAATGAGCAGTTCTTC; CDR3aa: CASSLDWREGNEQFF
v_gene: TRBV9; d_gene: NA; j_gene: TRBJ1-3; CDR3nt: TGTGCCAGCAGCGTAGGTCTCTCTGGAAACACCATATATTTT; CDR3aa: CASSVGLSGNTIYF
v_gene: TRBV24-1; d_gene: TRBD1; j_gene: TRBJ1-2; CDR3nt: TGTGCCACCAGTGATCCTGACAGGGACTATGGCTACACCTTC; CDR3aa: CATSDPDRDYGYTF
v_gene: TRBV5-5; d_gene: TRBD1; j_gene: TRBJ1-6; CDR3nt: TGTGCCAGCAGCTTCATGACAGGGGCAGTGGGTTCACCCCTCCACTTT; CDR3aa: CASSFMTGAVGSPLHF
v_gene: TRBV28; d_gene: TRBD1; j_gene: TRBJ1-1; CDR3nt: TGTGCCAGCAGTTCGGGACAGGGGGCGCGGGGAGCAGCTTTCTTT; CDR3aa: CASSSGQGARGAAFF
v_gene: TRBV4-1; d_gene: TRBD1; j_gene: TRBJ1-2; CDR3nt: TGCGCCAGCAGCCAAGAACTAGTTCAAGGGACAGACACCTTC; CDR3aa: CASSQELVQGTDTF
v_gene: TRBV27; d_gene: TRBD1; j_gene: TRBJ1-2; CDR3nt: TGTGCCAGCAGTGGGAACAGGGGAAATTCGAACTATGGCTACACCTTC; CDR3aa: CASSGNRGNSNYGYTF
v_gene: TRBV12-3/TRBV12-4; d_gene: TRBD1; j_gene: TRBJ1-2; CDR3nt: TGTGCCAGCAGTTTGGCAGGGGGCGTTGGCTACACCTTC; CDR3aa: CASSLAGGVGYTF